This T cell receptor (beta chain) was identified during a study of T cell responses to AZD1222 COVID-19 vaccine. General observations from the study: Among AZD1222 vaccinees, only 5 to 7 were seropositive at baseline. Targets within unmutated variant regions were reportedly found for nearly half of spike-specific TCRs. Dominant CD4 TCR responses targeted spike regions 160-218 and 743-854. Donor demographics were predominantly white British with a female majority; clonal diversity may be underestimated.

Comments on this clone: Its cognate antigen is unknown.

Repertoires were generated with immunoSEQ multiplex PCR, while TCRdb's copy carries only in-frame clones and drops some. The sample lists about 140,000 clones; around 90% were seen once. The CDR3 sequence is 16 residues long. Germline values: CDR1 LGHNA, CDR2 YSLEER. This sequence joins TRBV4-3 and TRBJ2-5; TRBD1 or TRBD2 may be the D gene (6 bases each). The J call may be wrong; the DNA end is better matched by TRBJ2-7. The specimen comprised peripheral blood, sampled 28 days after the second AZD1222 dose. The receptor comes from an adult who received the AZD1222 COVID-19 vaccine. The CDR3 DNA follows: TGCGCCAGCAGCCAAGACTGGGGGGCTGGCTCCTACGAGCAGTACTTC. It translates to CASSQDWGAGSYEQYF.